The T cell receptor (beta chain) under discussion was sequenced for a study of Graves' ophthalmopathy and Graves' hyperthyroidism. About the research overall: Untreated patients at initial diagnosis provided peripheral blood.

TCR beta CDR3 regions were amplified from RNA transcripts. Investigators did first-round RT-PCR with HTBI primers, then second-round multiplex PCR. TCRdb re-called the multiplex PCR reads through MiXCR, storing one row per CDR3 protein. The repertoire holds 230,000 or so distinct CDR3 sequences, around 50% seen once, with more than 45% in the top ten. Counting both end residues, the CDR3 totals 10 amino acids. Germline CDR1 and CDR2: SGDLS and YYNGEE. As diagnostic evidence, clinical symptoms, serum thyroxine, TRAb, thyroid ultrasound and orbital computed tomography were relied upon. Details on this clonotype: Since no conserved phenylalanine or tryptophan closes the CDR3, a read error is the likely cause. No DNA is shown, since the ends of the CDR3 on it are uncertain; the CDR3 is the one TCRdb lists.

V gene TRBV9 combines with J gene TRBJ1-6; the table gives TRBD1 as D, unverified against the DNA. The sample comprised peripheral blood. The clonotype was recovered from an adult man with Graves' ophthalmopathy. CDR3 sequence: CASSPKGQDL.